Here is one T cell receptor (beta chain) with its context. This sample was taken from a study of T cell repertoires in ileal Crohn's disease. Germline CDR1 and CDR2: SGHRS and YFSETQ. The CDR3 has 19 amino acids. The V segment lost 4 bases and the J segment 0 bases; nucleotides outside the gene matches: 6. Libraries were prepared by immunoSEQ multiplex PCR; TCRdb keeps only in-frame clonotypes and omits some of them. This sample has about 550 clones, with around 87% found just once. The receptor's source is an adult with Crohn's disease. The chain is built from TRBV5-1 and TRBJ2-6; 14 bases fit TRBD2. The sequenced sample was ileal tissue. CDR3 DNA sequence: TGCGCCAGCAGCAAGGGACTAGCGGGGGCCAGCTCTGGGGCCAACGTCCTGACTTTC. It specifies CASSKGLAGASSGANVLTF.